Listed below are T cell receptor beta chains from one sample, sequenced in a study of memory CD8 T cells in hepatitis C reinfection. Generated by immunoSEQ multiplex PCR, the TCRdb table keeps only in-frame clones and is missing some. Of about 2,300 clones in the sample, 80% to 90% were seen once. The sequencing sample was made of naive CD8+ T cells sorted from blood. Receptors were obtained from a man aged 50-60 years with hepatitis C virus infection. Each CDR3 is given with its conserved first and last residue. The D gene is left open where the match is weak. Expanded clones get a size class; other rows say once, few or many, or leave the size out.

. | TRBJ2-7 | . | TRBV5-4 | CASSLEGGAYEQYF | TGTGCCAGCAGCTTGGAAGGGGGAGCCTACGAGCAGTACTTC
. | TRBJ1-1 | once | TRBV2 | CASTGLNTEAFF | TGTGCCAGCACAGGGTTGAACACTGAAGCTTTCTTT
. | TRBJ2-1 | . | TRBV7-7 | CASSLGVAAEQFF | TGTGCTAGCAGCTTAGGGGTAGCGGCAGAGCAGTTCTTC
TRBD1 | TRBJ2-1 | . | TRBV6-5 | CASSGGTGDYNEQFF | TGTGCCAGCAGTGGTGGGACAGGGGATTACAATGAGCAGTTCTTC
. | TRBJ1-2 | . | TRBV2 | CASSEGRALGSIGYTF | TGTGCCAGCAGTGAGGGCAGGGCACTCGGCTCGATCGGCTACACCTTC
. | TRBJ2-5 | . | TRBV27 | CASSTRTARSQETQYF | TGTGCCAGCAGTACCCGGACAGCCCGCTCCCAAGAGACCCAGTACTTC
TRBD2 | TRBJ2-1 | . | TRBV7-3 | CASSSSGGAEQFF | TGTGCCAGCAGTTCTAGCGGGGGGGCGGAGCAGTTCTTC
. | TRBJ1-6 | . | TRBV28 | CASRPGWDINSPLHF | TGTGCCAGCAGGCCCGGGTGGGACATCAATTCACCCCTCCACTTT
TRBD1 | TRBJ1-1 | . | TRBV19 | CASRGQGADRAEAFF | TGTGCCAGTAGAGGACAGGGGGCGGATCGGGCTGAAGCTTTCTTT
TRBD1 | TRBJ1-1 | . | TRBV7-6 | CASSQDRVGMNTEAFF | TGTGCCTCTAGCCAGGACAGGGTTGGGATGAACACTGAAGCTTTCTTT
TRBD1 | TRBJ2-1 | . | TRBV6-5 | CASSPTGIEQFF | TGTGCCAGCAGCCCGACAGGGATTGAGCAGTTCTTC
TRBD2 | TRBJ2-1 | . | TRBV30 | CAWSQGLAAYNEQFF | TGTGCCTGGAGTCAGGGACTAGCGGCCTACAATGAGCAGTTCTTC
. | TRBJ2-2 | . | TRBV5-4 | CASTNPGLLAGELFF | TGTGCCAGCACCAATCCGGGACTCTTGGCCGGGGAGCTGTTTTTT
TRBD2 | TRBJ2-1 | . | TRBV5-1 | CASSSGTSGRYNEQFF | TGCGCCAGCAGCAGCGGGACTAGCGGGAGGTACAATGAGCAGTTCTTC
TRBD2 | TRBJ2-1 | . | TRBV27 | CASSPRLAGTNEQFF | TGTGCCAGCAGTCCCAGACTAGCGGGGACCAATGAGCAGTTCTTC
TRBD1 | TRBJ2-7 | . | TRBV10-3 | CAISSGTENSYEQYF | TGTGCCATCAGTTCCGGGACAGAAAACTCCTACGAGCAGTACTTC
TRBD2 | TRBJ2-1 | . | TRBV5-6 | CASSLAILAGGNEQFF | TGTGCCAGCAGCTTGGCCATACTAGCGGGAGGGAATGAGCAGTTCTTC
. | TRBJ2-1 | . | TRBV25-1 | CASSGAYNEQFF | TGTGCCAGCAGCGGGGCCTACAATGAGCAGTTCTTC
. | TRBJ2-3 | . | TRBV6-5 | CASSYNPTDTQYF | TGTGCCAGCAGTTATAATCCCACAGATACGCAGTATTTT
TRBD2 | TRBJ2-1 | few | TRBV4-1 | CASSVAIRLAADSYNEQFF | TGCGCCAGCAGCGTCGCGATAAGACTAGCGGCAGACTCCTACAATGAGCAGTTCTTC
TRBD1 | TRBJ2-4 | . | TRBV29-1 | CSAGTGENIQYF | TGCAGCGCTGGGACAGGGGAAAACATTCAGTACTTC
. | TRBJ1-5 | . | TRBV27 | CASSSSPGDSNQPQHF | TGTGCCAGCAGTTCATCACCGGGAGATAGCAATCAGCCCCAGCATTTT
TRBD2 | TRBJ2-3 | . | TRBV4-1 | CASSQDSAGAVTDTQYF | TGCGCCAGCAGCCAAGATTCCGCGGGAGCCGTCACAGATACGCAGTATTTT
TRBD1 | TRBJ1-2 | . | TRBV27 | CASRTGTAKGYTF | TGTGCCAGCAGGACCGGGACAGCAAAAGGCTACACCTTC
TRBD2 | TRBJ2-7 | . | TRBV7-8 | CASSLGTSGEQYF | TGTGCCAGCAGCTTAGGGACTAGCGGCGAGCAGTACTTC
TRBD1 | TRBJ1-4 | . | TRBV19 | CASSDRGAATNEKLFF | TGTGCCAGTAGCGACAGGGGTGCGGCAACTAATGAAAAACTGTTTTTT
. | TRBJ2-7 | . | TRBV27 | CASSWGGPSYEQYF | TGTGCCAGCAGTTGGGGCGGTCCTTCCTACGAGCAGTACTTC
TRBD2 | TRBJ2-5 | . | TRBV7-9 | CASSPPSGREGETQYF | TGTGCCAGCAGCCCCCCGAGCGGGAGGGAGGGAGAGACCCAGTACTTC
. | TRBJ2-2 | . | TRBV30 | CAWARDVRELFF | TGTGCCTGGGCGCGGGACGTGAGGGAGCTGTTTTTT
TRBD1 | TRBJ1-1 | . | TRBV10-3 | CAISGETGGLGEAFF | TGTGCCATCAGTGGCGAGACAGGGGGACTCGGTGAAGCTTTCTTT
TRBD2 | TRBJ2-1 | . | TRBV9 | CASSVRLAGNEQFF | TGTGCCAGCAGCGTGCGACTAGCCGGGAATGAGCAGTTCTTC
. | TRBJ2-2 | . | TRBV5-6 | CASSPGQANTGELFF | TGTGCCAGCAGCCCGGGACAAGCGAACACCGGGGAGCTGTTTTTT
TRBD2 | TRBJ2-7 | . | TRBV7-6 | CASSLAGRAAEQYF | TGTGCCAGCAGCTTAGCAGGGAGGGCCGCCGAGCAGTACTTC
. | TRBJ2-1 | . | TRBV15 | CATSRDDTGTSYNEQFF | TGTGCCACCAGCAGAGATGACACCGGGACAAGTTACAATGAGCAGTTCTTC
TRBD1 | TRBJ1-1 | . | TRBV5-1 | CASSLLPEGAAFF | TGCGCCAGCAGCTTGCTACCCGAGGGGGCAGCTTTCTTT
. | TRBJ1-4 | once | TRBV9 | CASSGRGSWPDEKLFF | TGTGCCAGCAGCGGGAGGGGCAGTTGGCCAGATGAAAAACTGTTTTTT
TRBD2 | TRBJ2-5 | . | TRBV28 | CASSPTAGEDQETQYF | TGTGCCAGCAGTCCAACAGCGGGAGAGGACCAAGAGACCCAGTACTTC
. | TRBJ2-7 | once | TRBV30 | CAWSWTESYEQYF | TGTGCCTGGAGTTGGACAGAGTCCTACGAGCAGTACTTC
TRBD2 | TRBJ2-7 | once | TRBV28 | CASSVSGISYEQYF | TGTGCCAGCAGTGTGAGCGGGATTTCCTACGAGCAGTACTTC
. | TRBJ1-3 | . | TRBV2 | CASSEGGAGPISGNTIYF | TGTGCCAGCAGTGAGGGTGGGGCAGGGCCCATCTCTGGAAACACCATATATTTT
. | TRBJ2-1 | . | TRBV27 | CASSLSANSYNEQFF | TGTGCCAGCAGTTTATCGGCAAACTCCTACAATGAGCAGTTCTTC
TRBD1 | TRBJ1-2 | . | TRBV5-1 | CASSLFRTGDRYGYTF | TGCGCCAGCAGCTTGTTTCGGACAGGGGATCGCTATGGCTACACCTTC
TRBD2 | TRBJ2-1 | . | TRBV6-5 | CASSYWAGGQNEQFF | TGTGCCAGCAGTTACTGGGCGGGAGGGCAGAATGAGCAGTTCTTC
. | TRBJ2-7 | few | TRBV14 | CASSQDTGPHEQYF | TGTGCCAGCAGCCAAGATACGGGTCCACACGAGCAGTACTTC